These 24 T cell receptor beta chains came from one sample sequenced in a study of Ad26.COV2.S vaccination and SARS-CoV-2 variants. Assay used: immunoSEQ multiplex PCR; TCRdb lists only in-frame clones, some missing. The top ten hold about 4.5% of the sample, which has 440,000 or so clones, roughly 88% seen once. Treatment in this sample: about 20 received Ad26.COV2.S at low or high dose, single or two shots; several received placebo; per-sample allocation not given. The samples were gathered on day 63 after the first injection of vaccine or placebo. Material: peripheral blood, obtained in a trial of Ad26.COV2.S vaccine versus placebo. The receptors shown here come from a person between 18 and 65 years old who received the Ad26.COV2.S COVID-19 vaccine or a placebo.

The chain carries TRBV7-9 and TRBJ1-3, with 7 bases lining up with TRBD1. Per the germline V gene, CDR1 is SEHNR and CDR2 is FQNEAQ (reference sequence). CDR3 size: 15 residues. V lost 4 bases and J lost 2; bases outside the gene matches: 5. The CDR3 nucleotides read TGTGCCAGCAGCTCACCTGGGACAGCTGGAAACACCATATATTTT. This encodes CASSSPGTAGNTIYF.

The genes are TRBV7-9 and TRBJ1-4; D gene unclear. The germline gives CDR1 SEHNR, CDR2 FQNEAQ (reference sequence). This CDR3 has 12 amino acids. Trimming pared 5 bases from V and 4 bases from J, leaving 5 bases between. The CDR3 DNA follows: TGTGCCAGCAGCCTGTATAATGAAAAACTGTTTTTT. Its protein product is CASSLYNEKLFF.

This clone was counted only a few times. V gene TRBV6-2 or TRBV6-3 combines with J gene TRBJ2-7, with 8 bases fitting TRBD1. Germline V lookup: CDR1 MNHEY, CDR2 SVGEGT. J was trimmed by 4 bases and V by 8 bases; bases with no gene match: 7. The CDR3 contains 13 residues. DNA of the CDR3: TGTGCCAGCTGCCAGGGGGCACTGTACGAGCAGTACTTC. This codes for CASCQGALYEQYF.

The V and J genes are TRBV5-1 and TRBJ1-2; D might be TRBD1 (5 bases). The germline V gene encodes CDR1 SGHRS and CDR2 YFSETQ. The V and J ends lost 2 bases and 6 bases respectively, with 8 bases between them. The CDR3 is 12 residues long. The CDR3 sequence is CASSFEGDGYTF. As DNA, the CDR3 is TGCGCCAGCAGCTTTGAAGGGGATGGCTACACCTTC.

This clone has just a few counts. V gene TRBV11-1 combines with J gene TRBJ1-6; D not certain. The CDR3 runs to 14 residues. Germline V gene sequence: CDR1 SGHAT, CDR2 FQDESV (reference sequence). Deletions cut 3 bases from V and 5 bases from J, with 8 bases between. CDR3 loop: CASSFTFDNSPLHF. CDR3 DNA: TGTGCCAGCAGCTTCACCTTTGATAATTCACCCCTCCACTTT.

V usage is TRBV10-3 and J usage is TRBJ1-1, with D possibly matching TRBD1 (6 bases). Germline CDR1 and CDR2: ENHRY and SYGVKD. The CDR3 loop spans 15 amino acids. Trimming removed 8 bases at V and 4 bases at J, with 20 bases between. The CDR3 DNA reads TGTGCCATCCATGACACAGGGCATTTTAGCACTGAAGCTTTCTTT. Its protein is CAIHDTGHFSTEAFF.

The J gene is TRBJ2-7, the V gene TRBV10-2; D may be TRBD1 or TRBD2 (6 bases each). The CDR3 length is 14 residues. V was pared by 4 bases and J by 1 base, with 11 bases between. Germline V gene sequence: CDR1 WSHSY, CDR2 SAAADI. The CDR3 spells CASSGRDTSYEQYF. The DNA for the CDR3 is TGCGCCAGCAGTGGGAGGGACACTTCCTACGAGCAGTACTTC.

V usage is TRBV4-2 and J usage is TRBJ1-5; D gene uncertain. Looked up from germline, CDR1 is LGHNA and CDR2 is YNFKEQ. The length of the CDR3 is 15 residues. Trimming took off 7 bases at V and 2 bases at J, with 15 bases between the two ends. The CDR3 loop reads CASKTRLLGNQPQHF. In nucleotides, the CDR3 is TGTGCCAGCAAAACACGGCTCTTGGGCAATCAGCCCCAGCATTTT.

For this clone: This same CDR3 is encoded by further DNA sequences in the sample. V and J are TRBV9 and TRBJ2-7; possibly TRBD1 for D (6 bases). CDR3 length: 14 residues. Germline assignment: CDR1 SGDLS and CDR2 YYNGEE. The V end was cut by 2 bases, the J end by 2 bases, with 11 bases between. CDR3 in amino acids: CASSVGPGAYEQYF. The CDR3, as DNA: TGTGCCAGCAGCGTTGGCCCAGGGGCCTACGAGCAGTACTTC.

This chain links TRBV27 with TRBJ1-1, with TRBD1 matching over 7 bases. The CDR3 length is 18 residues. Germline lookup yields CDR1 MNHEY and CDR2 SMNVEV (reference sequence). J was trimmed by 0 bases and V by 1 base; bases with no gene match: 11. In DNA, the CDR3 is TGTGCCAGCAGTTTATACTCTACAGGGGCAAGCATGAACACTGAAGCTTTCTTT. It yields the protein CASSLYSTGASMNTEAFF.

This clone was detected only once. J is TRBJ1-5 and V is TRBV5-8, with TRBD1 as a possible D gene (5 bases). The V end lost 3 bases, the J end lost 0 bases, and 19 bases lay between the germline ends. CDR3 size: 18 residues. Germline loops: CDR1 SGHTS, CDR2 YDEGEE. This CDR3 reads CASSSGGELVLSNQPQHF. DNA of the CDR3: TGTGCCAGCAGCTCCGGGGGAGAGCTAGTCCTTAGCAATCAGCCCCAGCATTTT.

This clone was seen only a few times. The gene calls are TRBV29-1 and TRBJ2-3; D is possibly TRBD1 or TRBD2 (6 bases each). Germline CDR1 and CDR2: SQVTM and ANQGSEA. V was clipped by 7 bases and J by 0 bases, with 11 bases between them. The CDR3 is 13 amino acids. Written as DNA, the CDR3 is TGCAGCGCCTGGGGGGCCAGCACAGATACGCAGTATTTT. It specifies CSAWGASTDTQYF.

This clone came up once. The rearrangement links TRBV30 to TRBJ1-1; D remains unclear. Germline V CDR1 and CDR2: GTSNPN, SVGIG (reference sequence). V was trimmed by 4 bases and J by 4 bases, leaving 13 bases between them. This CDR3 contains 13 residues. CDR3 bases: TGTGCCTGGAAGGCCGGGTATGGCACTGAAGCTTTCTTT. Its protein is CAWKAGYGTEAFF.

This rearrangement joins TRBV6-4 to TRBJ2-3, with TRBD2 matching over 8 bases. The junction had 8 bases not matched to a gene; V was cut back by 5 bases and J by 4 bases. The CDR3 totals 15 residues. Germline loops: CDR1 MRHNA, CDR2 SNTAGT. CDR3 region: CASSSGTRAPDTQYF. The CDR3 DNA reads TGTGCCAGCAGTAGCGGGACTAGGGCTCCAGATACGCAGTATTTT.

This clone was picked up one time. The chain joins TRBV5-4 to TRBJ2-7; TRBD1 matches 8 bases. The CDR3 covers 14 residues. V was pared by 1 base and J by 7 bases, with 7 bases of the junction left unmatched. Looked up from germline, CDR1 is SGHNT and CDR2 is YYREEE (reference sequence). Written as DNA, the CDR3 is TGTGCCAGCAGCTTGAATCAGGGGGCGGGGGAGCAGTACTTC. Amino acids: CASSLNQGAGEQYF.

This sequence joins TRBV2 and TRBJ1-2; D remains unclear. V lost 6 bases to trimming and J lost 0 bases, with 14 bases between them. Germline loops: CDR1 SNHLY, CDR2 FYNNEI. CDR3 length: 15 residues. CDR3 loop: CASRPQEVSNYGYTF. The CDR3 bases are TGTGCCAGCAGGCCGCAAGAAGTTTCTAACTATGGCTACACCTTC.

J is TRBJ2-2 and V is TRBV11-3; D not resolved. Trimming removed 3 bases at V and 8 bases at J, with 10 bases between. Germline CDR1 is SGHNT and CDR2 is YENEEA. This CDR3 comprises 13 residues. CDR3 sequence: CASSLATWGELFF. For the CDR3, the DNA is TGTGCCAGCAGCTTGGCAACCTGGGGGGAGCTGTTTTTT.

The CDR3 DNA sequence: TGTGCCATCAGTGAGTACGGACCGCAGAATGAAAAACTGTTTTTT. Protein: CAISEYGPQNEKLFF. This chain connects TRBV10-3 to TRBJ1-4; D gene uncertain. The CDR3 contains 15 residues. Trimming took 1 base from V and 5 from J, leaving 11 bases between them. Germline V gene sequence: CDR1 ENHRY, CDR2 SYGVKD.

This chain joins TRBV11-2 and TRBJ2-5; TRBD2 matches at 7 bases. Unmatched junction bases numbered 10, after V lost 5 bases and J lost 7 bases. CDR1 is SGHAT, CDR2 FQNNGV, per germline. The CDR3 sequence is 14 residues long. The CDR3 nucleotides read TGTGCCAGCAGCATTCCTGGACCGGGGGGGACCCAGTACTTC. It is translated as CASSIPGPGGTQYF.

This clone was found once. The chain employs TRBV29-1 and TRBJ2-1, with 11 bases fitting TRBD2. This CDR3 has 14 amino acids. Germline V gene lookup returns CDR1 SQVTM and CDR2 ANQGSEA. After removal of 4 bases from V and 9 bases from J, the junction contained 8 bases not matched to a gene. The CDR3 spells CSVGRLAGGSEQFF. As DNA, the CDR3 is TGCAGCGTTGGAAGGCTAGCGGGAGGTAGTGAGCAGTTCTTC.

This chain connects TRBV7-3 to TRBJ2-3; 7 bases fit TRBD2. The CDR3 spans 15 residues. Germline-derived CDR1 and CDR2 are SGHTA and FQGTGA. Germline trimming cut 5 bases from V and 4 bases from J; bases unmatched to any gene: 9. The CDR3 protein is CASSPSGGSADTQYF. The CDR3 DNA is TGTGCCAGCAGCCCCTCGGGCGGGAGTGCAGATACGCAGTATTTT.

This chain uses TRBV4-1 with TRBJ1-4, with TRBD1 matching 7 bases. V was clipped by 3 bases and J by 3 bases; unmatched bases: 7. This CDR3 spans 16 amino acids. Germline values: CDR1 MGHRA, CDR2 YSYEKL. The CDR3 region has the DNA TGCGCCAGCAGCCAGGGACAGCTGGGGGCTAATGAAAAACTGTTTTTT. As protein: CASSQGQLGANEKLFF.

The V call is TRBV27, the J call TRBJ2-5; D call uncertain. V was trimmed by 4 bases and J by 5 bases, leaving 14 bases between them. This CDR3 has 14 residues. The germline CDR1 and CDR2 sequences are MNHEY and SMNVEV (reference sequence). CDR3 in DNA: TGTGCCAGCAGTTCCCCGACTCTAGAGGAGACCCAGTACTTC. It codes for CASSSPTLEETQYF.

The J gene is TRBJ2-7, the V gene TRBV7-2, with D possibly matching TRBD1 (6 bases). The CDR3 runs 13 residues. Per the germline V gene, CDR1 is SGHTA and CDR2 is FQGNSA. V shed 2 bases and J shed 3 bases, with 8 bases lying between them. The CDR3 loop reads CASSLSGDYEQYF. CDR3 DNA: TGTGCCAGCAGCTTATCAGGGGACTACGAGCAGTACTTC.